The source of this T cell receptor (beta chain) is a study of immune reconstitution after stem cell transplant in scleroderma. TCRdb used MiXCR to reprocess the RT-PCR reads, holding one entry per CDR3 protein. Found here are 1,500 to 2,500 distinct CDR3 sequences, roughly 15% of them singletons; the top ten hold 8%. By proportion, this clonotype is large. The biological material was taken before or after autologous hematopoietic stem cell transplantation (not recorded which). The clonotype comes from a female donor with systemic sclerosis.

The CDR3 sequence is CASSQGVSETEAFF. CDR3 coding DNA: TGCGCCAGCAGCCAAGGGGTTTCGGAAACTGAAGCTTTCTTT. The chain carries TRBV4-1 and TRBJ1-1; D gene ambiguous. V was trimmed by 1 base and J by 5 bases, leaving 11 bases between them. CDR1 MGHRA and CDR2 YSYEKL come from the germline V gene. The CDR3 spans 14 residues.